The 3 T cell receptor beta chains listed next were all sequenced from one sample in a study of T-cell reconstitution after alpha-beta-depleted transplantation in children (dated by TCRdb to the mid-2010s). The library was made by PCR. Reads for this sample came from an Illumina HiSeq 2500. To normalize quantification of the TCRbeta repertoire, the TCR libraries were built with molecular barcoding that relied on unique molecular identifiers. The public reads were reanalyzed by TCRdb: fastp trimming at Q25, MiXCR alignment, in-frame beta chains only. Rows with a matching CDR3 protein are joined into one entry that keeps the most common DNA and genes. The sample table shows 500,000 to 650,000 distinct CDR3 sequences, and approximately 10% are seen once. Approximately 14% of the sample goes to the ten largest clones. According to the study, the label for this sample's treatment or condition signals: allogeneic hematopoietic cell transplantation with graft depleted of TCRalphabeta T cells and CD19 B cells.

The sequencing here drew on PBMCs, mostly from graft donor cells, taken 180 days after TCRalphabeta/CD19-depleted stem cell transplant. The origin of the receptors is a female patient aged 2-9 years who had a stem cell transplant for aplastic anemia, so the T cells may come from the graft donor.

This clonotype was counted between two and nine times. The chain employs TRBV5-4 and TRBJ1-5; D is possibly TRBD1 (6 bases). V shed 0 bases and J shed 4 bases, with 20 bases lying between them. The CDR3 consists of 18 residues. Germline CDR1 SGHNT, CDR2 YYREEE (reference sequence). The CDR3 reads CASSLGGPGGNRNQPQHF. In nucleotides, the CDR3 is TGTGCCAGCAGCTTGGGGGGGCCAGGCGGGAATAGGAATCAGCCCCAGCATTTT. Filled out from reference TRBV5-4 and TRBJ1-5, the complete variable domain reads ETGVTQSPTHLIKTRGQQVTLRCSSQSGHNTVSWYQQALGQGPQFIFQYYREEENGRGNFPPRFSGLQFPNYSSELNVNALELDDSALYLCASSLGGPGGNRNQPQHFGDGTRLSIL.

The CDR3 DNA reads TGCAGTGCTAGAGATCTGACTTCCTACGAGCAGTACTTC. Protein sequence: CSARDLTSYEQYF. V and J are TRBV20-1 and TRBJ2-7, with D uncertain. Germline CDR1 and CDR2: DFQATT and SNEGSKA (reference sequence). V dropped 0 bases and J dropped 1 base, with 7 bases sitting between them. The CDR3 runs 13 residues.

V and J are TRBV7-3 and TRBJ2-5; TRBD1 might be the D (6 bases). Germline V lookup: CDR1 SGHTA, CDR2 FQGTGA. V was shortened by 2 bases and J by 2 bases, with 12 bases between the two germline ends. The CDR3 covers 15 residues. For the CDR3, the DNA is TGTGCCAGCAGCTTACTCGGGACATCTCAAGAGACCCAGTACTTC. This codes for CASSLLGTSQETQYF.